The next 12 T cell receptor beta chains were all read from a single sample in a study of metastatic and nonmetastatic thyroid tumors. Through MiXCR, TCRdb re-clonotyped the PCR reads. Here the sample spans some 25,000 clones, approximately 24% being singletons. Each patient came to thyroid surgery without any prior treatment (of any kind). The sample consisted of blood. All receptors derive from a female donor with papillary thyroid cancer or a benign thyroid nodule (not recorded which). Some clones in this sample may be carry-over from other donors' samples.

The chain carries TRBV10-2 and TRBJ1-1; D not certain. Germline CDR1 reads WSHSY; CDR2 reads SAAADI. The CDR3 sequence is 13 residues long. Trimming pared 4 bases from V and 6 bases from J, leaving 12 bases between. The DNA for the CDR3 is TGCGCCAGCAGTGTTGGGGAGAGGTCTGAAGCTTTCTTT. It translates to CASSVGERSEAFF.

The chain recombines TRBV20-1 with TRBJ2-5; TRBD2 agrees at 8 bases. The CDR3 length is 16 residues. The germline gives CDR1 DFQATT, CDR2 SNEGSKA (reference sequence). V gave up 4 bases and J gave up 4 bases; unmatched junction bases: 14. CDR3 loop: CSATRTSWWARETQYF. CDR3 nucleotide sequence: TGCAGTGCTACACGGACTAGCTGGTGGGCCCGAGAGACCCAGTACTTC.

The count of this clone is one. The CDR3: CAVTGTGPWYGYTF. CDR3 nucleotides: TGTGCCGTCACCGGGACAGGACCTTGGTATGGCTACACCTTC. The rearrangement uses TRBV30 and TRBJ1-2, with TRBD1 identical over 8 bases. After removal of 8 bases from V and 5 bases from J, the junction contained 13 bases not matched to a gene. Per the germline V gene, CDR1 is GTSNPN and CDR2 is SVGIG (reference sequence). The CDR3 is 14 amino acids.

This clone appeared many times. The chain joins TRBV30 to TRBJ1-5; a weak D match, TRBD1 (6 bases). V lost 4 bases and J lost 5, with 12 bases in between. Germline lookup yields CDR1 GTSNPN and CDR2 SVGIG (reference sequence). This CDR3 has 13 residues. This CDR3 reads CAWMEGDHQPQHF. The DNA for the CDR3 is TGTGCCTGGATGGAGGGGGACCATCAGCCCCAGCATTTT.

This clone was picked up many times. The chain employs TRBV6-2 or TRBV6-3 and TRBJ1-1, with D maybe TRBD1 (6 bases). This CDR3 contains 14 residues. Trimming shortened V by 6 bases and J by 1 base, and 12 bases separated the two germline ends. Germline V lookup: CDR1 MNHEY, CDR2 SVGEGT. The CDR3 DNA reads as TGTGCCAGCAGCTCACAGGGTGGGAACACTGAAGCTTTCTTT. It codes for CASSSQGGNTEAFF.

A remark on this clone: The conserved closing phenylalanine or tryptophan is absent in this CDR3, likely reflecting a read error. No DNA is shown, since the ends of the CDR3 on it are uncertain; the CDR3 is the one TCRdb lists. This sequence joins TRBV11-2 and TRBJ1-6; the listed D gene, TRBD1, was not tested against the DNA. Termini included, the CDR3 measures 17 amino acids. The germline CDR1 and CDR2 sequences are SGHAT and FQNNGV. CDR3 in amino acids: CASRPPGVSSYNSPLQV.

This clone is medium-sized (0.01 to 0.1%) within its sample. The CDR3 sequence: CASSSPEAQPQHF. Written as DNA, the CDR3 is TGTGCCAGCAGTTCCCCGGAGGCCCAGCCCCAGCATTTT. The gene calls are TRBV6-2 or TRBV6-3 and TRBJ1-5; D remains ambiguous. Germline V gene data show CDR1 as MNHEY and CDR2 as SVGEGT. This CDR3 contains 13 residues. Trimming took off 4 bases at V and 7 bases at J, with 11 bases between the two ends.

CDR3 protein: CASSGGQGLSTEAFF. CDR3 DNA sequence: TGCGCCAGCAGCGGTGGACAGGGCTTGAGTACTGAAGCTTTCTTT. This chain links TRBV5-1 with TRBJ1-1, with 8 bases matching TRBD1. Germline loops: CDR1 SGHRS, CDR2 YFSETQ. The CDR3 extends over 15 amino acids. Losses at the gene ends were 4 bases for V and 5 bases for J; bases not matched to a gene: 10.

This clone was counted at least ten times. The chain is built from TRBV2 and TRBJ1-4; no reliable D call. Germline CDR1 and CDR2: SNHLY and FYNNEI. V was shortened by 8 bases and J by 5 bases, with 15 bases between the two germline ends. The CDR3 is 14 residues long. CDR3 sequence: CASSPPKGNEKLFF. DNA for the CDR3: TGTGCCAGCTCGCCACCCAAAGGGAATGAAAAACTGTTTTTT.

This clone was observed many times. This chain joins TRBV12-3 or TRBV12-4 and TRBJ1-1; the D is unclear. The CDR3 is 14 amino acids. With 2 bases removed from V and 0 bases from J, the gap between germline ends came to 7 bases. This chain's CDR3 is CASSLRGMNTEAFF. The CDR3 bases are TGTGCCAGCAGTTTAAGAGGGATGAACACTGAAGCTTTCTTT.

The chain joins TRBV20-1 to TRBJ2-3; TRBD2 aligns across 12 bases. V lost 6 bases to trimming and J lost 0 bases; unmatched junction nucleotides: 13. Per the germline V gene, CDR1 is DFQATT and CDR2 is SNEGSKA (reference sequence). The CDR3 loop spans 18 amino acids. CDR3 sequence reads: CSATDLAGGITSTDTQYF. DNA of the CDR3: TGCAGTGCAACCGACCTAGCGGGAGGGATTACTAGCACAGATACGCAGTATTTT.

This clone showed up just a few times. The CDR3 protein is CATSIKQGEYCYTF. CDR3 bases: TGTGCCACCAGCATAAAACAGGGGGAGTATTGCTACACCTTC. V usage is TRBV15 and J usage is TRBJ1-2; 8 bases are a match to TRBD1. Germline V CDR1 and CDR2: LNHNV, YYDKDF (reference sequence). V shed 4 bases, J shed 9 bases, and the junction held 10 bases outside the gene matches. This CDR3 contains 14 residues.